Listed below are T cell receptor beta chains from one sample, sequenced in a study of blood T cell repertoires in COVID-19. Measured with immunoSEQ multiplex PCR; TCRdb has only the in-frame clones, and not every one. The data contain fewer than 250,000 clones, about 82% of them singletons. Sequencing input: peripheral blood. These receptors were taken from a woman of 80 years or more with COVID-19, enrolled during active disease. Both conserved end residues are part of each CDR3. Each record gives: V gene, D gene, clone size, J gene, CDR3 protein, CDR3 DNA. A D gene is named only where the DNA matches it firmly. Expanded clones get a size class; other rows say once, few or many, or leave the size out.

v_gene: TRBV3-1/TRBV3-2
d_gene: TRBD2
abundance: -
j_gene: TRBJ2-5
CDR3aa: CASTSGLAGGRAQYF
CDR3nt: TGTGCCAGCACTTCGGGACTAGCGGGGGGAAGGGCCCAGTACTTC

v_gene: TRBV2
d_gene: TRBD2
abundance: -
j_gene: TRBJ2-7
CDR3aa: CASSLGSGGTYEQYF
CDR3nt: TGTGCCAGCAGTCTAGGGAGCGGGGGGACCTACGAGCAGTACTTC

v_gene: TRBV5-8
d_gene: TRBD1
abundance: -
j_gene: TRBJ1-4
CDR3aa: CASSLEDRVWEKLFF
CDR3nt: TGTGCCAGCAGCTTGGAGGACAGGGTTTGGGAAAAACTGTTTTTT

v_gene: TRBV19
d_gene: TRBD1
abundance: -
j_gene: TRBJ1-2
CDR3aa: CASSWTGQFAQSYGYTF
CDR3nt: TGTGCCAGTAGTTGGACAGGACAATTCGCCCAGTCGTATGGCTACACCTTC

v_gene: TRBV6-5
d_gene: -
abundance: -
j_gene: TRBJ1-2
CDR3aa: CASSSTGLYGYTF
CDR3nt: TGTGCCAGCAGCTCCACAGGCCTCTATGGCTACACCTTC

v_gene: TRBV30
d_gene: -
abundance: -
j_gene: TRBJ1-6
CDR3aa: CAWSKGGNSPLHF
CDR3nt: TGTGCCTGGAGTAAAGGGGGAAATTCACCCCTCCACTTT

v_gene: TRBV30
d_gene: -
abundance: -
j_gene: TRBJ1-1
CDR3aa: CAWTTDSLLNTEAFF
CDR3nt: TGTGCCTGGACCACCGACAGTCTACTTAACACTGAAGCTTTCTTT

v_gene: TRBV18
d_gene: -
abundance: few
j_gene: TRBJ2-1
CDR3aa: CASSPPGDLGEQFF
CDR3nt: TGTGCCAGCTCCCCTCCAGGGGATTTGGGTGAGCAGTTCTTC

v_gene: TRBV6-5
d_gene: -
abundance: -
j_gene: TRBJ1-4
CDR3aa: CASRSRGGGEKLFF
CDR3nt: TGTGCCAGCAGGTCCAGGGGCGGGGGGGAAAAACTGTTTTTT

v_gene: TRBV6-2/TRBV6-3
d_gene: TRBD1
abundance: -
j_gene: TRBJ2-7
CDR3aa: CASSGDRGHKSSYEQYF
CDR3nt: TGTGCCAGCAGTGGCGACAGGGGCCACAAGTCTTCCTACGAGCAGTACTTC

v_gene: TRBV10-3
d_gene: -
abundance: -
j_gene: TRBJ1-1
CDR3aa: CAISADSVGAWAFF
CDR3nt: TGTGCCATCAGTGCCGACAGTGTGGGGGCCTGGGCTTTCTTT

v_gene: TRBV19
d_gene: -
abundance: -
j_gene: TRBJ2-3
CDR3aa: CASSEWGVTDTQYF
CDR3nt: TGTGCCAGTAGTGAGTGGGGGGTAACAGATACGCAGTATTTT

v_gene: TRBV28
d_gene: TRBD1
abundance: -
j_gene: TRBJ2-2
CDR3aa: CASSQGQGKRELFF
CDR3nt: TGTGCCAGCAGTCAAGGACAGGGTAAAAGGGAGCTGTTTTTT

v_gene: TRBV6-1
d_gene: -
abundance: -
j_gene: TRBJ1-3
CDR3aa: CASSERPGNPAGNTIYF
CDR3nt: TGTGCCAGCAGTGAGAGGCCGGGAAATCCCGCTGGAAACACCATATATTTT

v_gene: TRBV20-1
d_gene: -
abundance: -
j_gene: TRBJ1-2
CDR3aa: CSASRGADGYTF
CDR3nt: TGCAGTGCTAGTCGAGGTGCGGATGGCTACACCTTC

v_gene: TRBV11-2
d_gene: -
abundance: -
j_gene: TRBJ1-1
CDR3aa: CASSTQGTNTEAFF
CDR3nt: TGTGCCAGCAGCACACAGGGAACGAACACTGAAGCTTTCTTT

v_gene: TRBV28
d_gene: -
abundance: -
j_gene: TRBJ2-1
CDR3aa: CASGTSPRGEQFF
CDR3nt: TGTGCCAGCGGTACGAGTCCGCGCGGTGAGCAGTTCTTC

v_gene: TRBV24-1
d_gene: TRBD1
abundance: once
j_gene: TRBJ2-1
CDR3aa: CATSDSPRTGKSNEQFF
CDR3nt: TGTGCCACCAGTGATTCGCCGAGGACAGGGAAGAGCAATGAGCAGTTCTTC

v_gene: TRBV5-5
d_gene: TRBD1
abundance: -
j_gene: TRBJ1-1
CDR3aa: CASSQMIGTGGTMNTEAFF
CDR3nt: TGTGCCAGCAGCCAGATGATCGGGACAGGTGGGACTATGAACACTGAAGCTTTCTTT

v_gene: TRBV6-5
d_gene: TRBD1
abundance: -
j_gene: TRBJ2-1
CDR3aa: CASRTTGTGNEQFF
CDR3nt: TGTGCCAGCAGAACAACCGGGACAGGGAATGAGCAGTTCTTC

v_gene: TRBV12-1
d_gene: -
abundance: once
j_gene: TRBJ1-3
CDR3aa: CASCPSYRVTIVSGNTIYF
CDR3nt: TGTGCCAGCTGCCCTTCGTATCGGGTTACCATTGTTTCTGGAAACACCATATATTTT

v_gene: TRBV5-1
d_gene: -
abundance: -
j_gene: TRBJ2-7
CDR3aa: CASSQGTVISYEQYF
CDR3nt: TGCGCCAGCAGCCAGGGGACGGTTATCTCCTACGAGCAGTACTTC

v_gene: TRBV5-1
d_gene: -
abundance: -
j_gene: TRBJ2-7
CDR3aa: CASSLGNRDIVYEQYF
CDR3nt: TGCGCCAGCAGCTTGGGGAACCGGGACATAGTGTACGAGCAGTACTTC

v_gene: TRBV3-1/TRBV3-2
d_gene: -
abundance: -
j_gene: TRBJ1-3
CDR3aa: CASSQGPTTGISGNTIYF
CDR3nt: TGTGCCAGCAGCCAAGGCCCAACGACAGGTATCTCTGGAAACACCATATATTTT

v_gene: TRBV29-1
d_gene: TRBD1
abundance: -
j_gene: TRBJ1-2
CDR3aa: CSVAGTAADDGF
CDR3nt: TGCAGCGTGGCCGGGACAGCGGCTGACGATGGGTTC

v_gene: TRBV5-1
d_gene: -
abundance: -
j_gene: TRBJ1-3
CDR3aa: CASSTGPGSGNTIYF
CDR3nt: TGCGCCAGCAGCACAGGACCGGGCTCTGGAAACACCATATATTTT

v_gene: TRBV28
d_gene: TRBD1
abundance: -
j_gene: TRBJ1-4
CDR3aa: CASSFYRDRGTGKLFF
CDR3nt: TGTGCCAGCAGTTTCTACCGGGACAGGGGAACCGGAAAACTGTTTTTT

v_gene: TRBV7-8
d_gene: TRBD1
abundance: -
j_gene: TRBJ1-5
CDR3aa: CASSVRQGSQPQHF
CDR3nt: TGTGCCAGCAGCGTCAGACAGGGGAGCCAGCCCCAGCATTTT

v_gene: TRBV9
d_gene: -
abundance: few
j_gene: TRBJ1-4
CDR3aa: CASSPRQATNEKLFF
CDR3nt: TGTGCCAGCAGCCCTCGACAGGCAACTAATGAAAAACTGTTTTTT

v_gene: TRBV5-6
d_gene: TRBD1
abundance: -
j_gene: TRBJ2-6
CDR3aa: CASSTEGQLASGANVLTF
CDR3nt: TGTGCCAGCAGCACAGAGGGACAGTTGGCTTCTGGGGCCAACGTCCTGACTTTC

v_gene: TRBV19
d_gene: -
abundance: few
j_gene: TRBJ1-5
CDR3aa: CASSTTQGSNQPQHF
CDR3nt: TGTGCCAGTAGTACCACCCAGGGGAGCAATCAGCCCCAGCATTTT

v_gene: TRBV9
d_gene: -
abundance: -
j_gene: TRBJ2-3
CDR3aa: CASSAYGTSSTDTQYF
CDR3nt: TGTGCCAGCAGCGCCTACGGGACTTCTAGCACAGATACGCAGTATTTT

v_gene: TRBV6-5
d_gene: TRBD1
abundance: -
j_gene: TRBJ1-1
CDR3aa: CASSEAGTVRTEAFF
CDR3nt: TGTGCCAGCAGCGAGGCCGGGACAGTGAGGACTGAAGCTTTCTTT